The clone carrying this T cell receptor (beta chain) came up once. This sample was taken from a study of shared clonotypes between healthy human individuals. The naive CD8 fraction comprised CD45RO-negative cells positively selected for CCR7 and excluded terminally differentiated effector memory CD45RA+ cells. Sequencing was performed with immunoSEQ multiplex PCR; in TCRdb, only in-frame clones are kept and a portion is missing. The table shows roughly 2,000,000 clones, with approximately 94% occurring only once. This TCR derives from a man aged 18 to 30 in good health. The sample was naive CD8+ T cells sorted from blood.

The CDR3 DNA follows: TGTGCCAGCAGTGAGGGCTATCAAGGGACAGGGGGATGGGATCAGCCCCAGCATTTT. Amino acids: CASSEGYQGTGGWDQPQHF. The chain combines TRBV2 with TRBJ1-5, with 11 positions matching TRBD1. CDR3 length: 19 amino acids. V shed 3 bases, J shed 5 bases, and the junction held 15 bases outside the gene matches. Germline assignment: CDR1 SNHLY and CDR2 FYNNEI.